This T cell receptor beta chain was recorded in a study of CD8+CD57+ T cells in acquired aplastic anemia (dated by TCRdb to 2016 to 2019). Some background on the complete study: DNA extracted from sorted CD4+ and CD8+ cells had a mean of roughly 3.4 ug, with a range of about 0.18 to 27.4 ug. CD8+CD57+ expansion was defined as frequency above the mean frequency observed in healthy subjects. Study-wide findings and limitations: Twenty-nine CD8+ CDR3 sequences were found in both patients and controls but appeared to be highly expressed in patients and within the immunodominant clones of the patients. No significant difference in CD8+ Simpson's diversity was found between patients and healthy controls (P=0.060).

This clonotype was found once. No antigen is known for it. The input lacks base qualities; no much larger clone sits a single base away. A single read constitutes weak evidence. Expansion of CD8+CD57+ cells had been shown by flow cytometry in the patients chosen for sequencing. Every patient had a diagnosis of severe acquired aplastic anemia based on International Study of Aplastic Anemia and Agranulocytosis and Camitta criteria. No therapy had been received by the patients at the time of blood sampling. The study deep-sequenced TCR repertoires of sorted CD4+ and CD8+ blood T cells from severe aplastic anemia patients and healthy subjects. Patients were enrolled in the USA under clinicaltrials.gov protocols 00001620, 01623167, 00001397, 00071045, 00081523 and 00961064. Ficoll-Paque density gradient centrifugation was used to isolate peripheral blood mononuclear cells. Before DNA extraction, CD4+ and CD8+ T cells were sorted by FACS or by magnetic beads.

TCR beta VDJ combination and CDR3 sequence profiling used genomic DNA as the template. TCR repertoire sequencing was run on an Illumina HiSeq 2000. From the authors' description of their analysis: Repertoires were assessed using TRBV/TRBJ rearrangement plots, CDR3 size and DJ length profiles, and Simpson's diversity index. The immunodominant clone was defined as the most abundant DNA sequence in deep sequencing data. CDR3 amino acid sequences were screened for sharing across subjects and were compared with published repertoires and the VDJdb database. TCRdb applied fastp at Q25 and MiXCR to the public reads, then kept only in-frame beta chains. Every entry covers one CDR3 protein and lists the most common genes and DNA from its rows. The V and J calls and clone size are TCRdb's, not the authors'. For this sample there are roughly 150,000 distinct CDR3 sequences; roughly 45% appear just once. The top ten clones comprise 2.5% to 4% of the sample.

Per the germline V gene (reference sequence), LNHDA is the CDR1 and SQIVND is the CDR2. Including cysteine and phenylalanine, the CDR3 has 13 amino acids. The CDR3 DNA has 39 bases and is translated from base 1. This TCR was recovered from a human donor with aplastic anemia. The material sequenced was sorted CD4+, CD8+, or CD8+CD57+ T cells (not recorded which) from PBMCs. The chain is assembled from TRBV19 and TRBJ1-2; the D segment could be TRBD1, given 5 matching bases. The DNA sequence is TGTGCTAGAGAAGGGAAGGCGGGGCCTGGCTACACCTTC. Its translation is CAREGKAGPGYTF.